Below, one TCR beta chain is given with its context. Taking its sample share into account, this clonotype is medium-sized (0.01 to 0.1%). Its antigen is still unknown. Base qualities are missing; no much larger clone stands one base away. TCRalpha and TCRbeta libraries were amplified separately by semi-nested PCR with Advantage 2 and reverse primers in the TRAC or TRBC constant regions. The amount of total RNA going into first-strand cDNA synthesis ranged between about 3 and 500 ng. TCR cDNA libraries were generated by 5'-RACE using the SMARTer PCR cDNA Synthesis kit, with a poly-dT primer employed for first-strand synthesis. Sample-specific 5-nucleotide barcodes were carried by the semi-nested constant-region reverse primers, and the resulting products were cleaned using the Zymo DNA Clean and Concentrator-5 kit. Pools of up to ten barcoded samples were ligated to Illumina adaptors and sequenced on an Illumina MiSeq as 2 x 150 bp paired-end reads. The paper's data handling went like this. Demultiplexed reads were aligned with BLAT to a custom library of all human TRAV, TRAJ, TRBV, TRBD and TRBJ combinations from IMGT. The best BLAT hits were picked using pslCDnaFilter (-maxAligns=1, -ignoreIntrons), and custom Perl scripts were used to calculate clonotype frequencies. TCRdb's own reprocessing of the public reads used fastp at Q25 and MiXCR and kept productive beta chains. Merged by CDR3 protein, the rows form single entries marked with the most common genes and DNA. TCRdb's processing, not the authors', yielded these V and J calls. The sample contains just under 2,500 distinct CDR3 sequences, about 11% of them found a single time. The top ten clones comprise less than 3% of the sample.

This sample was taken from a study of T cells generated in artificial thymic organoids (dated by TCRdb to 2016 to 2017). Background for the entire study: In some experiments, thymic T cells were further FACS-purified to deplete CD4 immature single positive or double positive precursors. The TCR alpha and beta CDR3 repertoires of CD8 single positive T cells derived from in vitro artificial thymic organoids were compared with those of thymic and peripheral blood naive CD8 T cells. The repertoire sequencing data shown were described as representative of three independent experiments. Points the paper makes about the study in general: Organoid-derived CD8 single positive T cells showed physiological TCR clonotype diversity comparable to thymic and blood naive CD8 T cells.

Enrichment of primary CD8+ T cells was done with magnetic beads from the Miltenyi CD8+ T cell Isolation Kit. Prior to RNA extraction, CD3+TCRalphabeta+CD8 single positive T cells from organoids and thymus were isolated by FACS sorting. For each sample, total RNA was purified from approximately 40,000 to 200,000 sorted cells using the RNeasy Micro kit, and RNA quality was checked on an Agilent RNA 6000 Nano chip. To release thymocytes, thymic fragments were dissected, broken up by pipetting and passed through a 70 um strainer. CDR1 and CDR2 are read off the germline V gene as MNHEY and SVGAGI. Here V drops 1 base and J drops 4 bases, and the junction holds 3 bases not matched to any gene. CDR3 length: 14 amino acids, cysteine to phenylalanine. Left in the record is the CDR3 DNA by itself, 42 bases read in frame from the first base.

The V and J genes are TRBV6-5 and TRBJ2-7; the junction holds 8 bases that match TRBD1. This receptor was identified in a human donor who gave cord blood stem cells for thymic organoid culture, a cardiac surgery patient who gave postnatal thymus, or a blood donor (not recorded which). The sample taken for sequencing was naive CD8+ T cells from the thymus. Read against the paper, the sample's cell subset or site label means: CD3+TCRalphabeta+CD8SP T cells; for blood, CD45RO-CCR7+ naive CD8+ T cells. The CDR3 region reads CASSYWTGSYEQYF. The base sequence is TGTGCCAGCAGTTACTGGACAGGGTCTTACGAGCAGTACTTC.